The source of this T cell receptor (beta chain) is a study of blood T cell repertoires in COVID-19. Study overall: Sites across the United States, Italy and Spain contributed samples from acute and convalescent COVID-19. Sources were T cells, B-cell-depleted T cells, or PBMCs; the material itself was cDNA or gDNA.

The CDR3 totals 13 residues. Germline V gene data show CDR1 as MDHEN and CDR2 as SYDVKM. The V end lost 5 bases, the J end lost 15 bases, and 20 bases lay between the germline ends. In the original workflow: It was from reference gene primer amplification that nucleated cell counts were estimated. Clones were read by immunoSEQ multiplex PCR, and TCRdb kept only the in-frame ones, dropping some. D and trimming were read from the DNA, whereas the V and J calls and clone size are those reported in that table. The repertoire holds around 100,000 clones, with around 90% as singletons. This TCR came from a woman aged 55-75 years with acute or convalescent COVID-19. Material: peripheral blood. The rearrangement links TRBV28 to TRBJ2-1; D perhaps matches TRBD2 (5 bases). The CDR3 protein is CASSLPEGGKGFF. The CDR3 DNA is TGTGCCAGCAGTCTGCCCGAGGGCGGAAAAGGGTTCTTC.